This note documents a single TCR beta chain sequence. Unmatched junction bases numbered 8, after V lost 2 bases and J lost 8 bases. There are 15 residues in the CDR3. Germline CDR1 and CDR2: MNHEY and SMNVEV (reference sequence). This sample is drawn from a study of blood T cell repertoires in COVID-19. Study-wide background: From the United States, Italy and Spain came samples of acute and convalescent COVID-19.

Authors' processing steps: Amplification of reference gene primers provided the estimated nucleated cell counts. Here immunoSEQ multiplex PCR was the method, and the copy in TCRdb shows in-frame clones only, minus some. V and J calls and clone size are as listed in that table; D and trimming were resolved from the DNA. The sample has some 340,000 clones, approximately 82% seen once. The chain is built from TRBV27 and TRBJ2-3; 9 bases map to TRBD2. The sequenced sample was peripheral blood. The clonotype was recovered from a man aged 25-40 years with active or convalescent COVID-19. The CDR3 DNA is TGTGCCAGCAGTTTAATAGCGGGAGACGAAGGTACGCAGTATTTT. Encoded protein: CASSLIAGDEGTQYF.